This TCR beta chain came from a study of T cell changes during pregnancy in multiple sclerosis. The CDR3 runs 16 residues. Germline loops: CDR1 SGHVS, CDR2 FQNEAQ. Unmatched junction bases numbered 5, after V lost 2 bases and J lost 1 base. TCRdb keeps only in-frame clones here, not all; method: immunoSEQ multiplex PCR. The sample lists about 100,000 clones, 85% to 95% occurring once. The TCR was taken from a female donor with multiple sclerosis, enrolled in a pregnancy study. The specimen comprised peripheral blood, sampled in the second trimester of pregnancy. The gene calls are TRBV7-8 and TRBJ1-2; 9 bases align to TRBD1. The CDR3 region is CASSLLATGGNYGYTF. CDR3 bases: TGTGCCAGCAGCTTATTGGCGACAGGGGGTAACTATGGCTACACCTTC.